This T cell receptor (beta chain) was identified during a study of blood T cell repertoires in COVID-19. Profiled with immunoSEQ multiplex PCR; TCRdb holds only in-frame clones, not every one. The sample carries about 220,000 clones, 84% recorded once. The CDR3 sequence is 16 residues long. The germline gives CDR1 SGHNT, CDR2 YYREEE (reference sequence). Trimming at V came to 0 bases and at J to 4 bases, leaving 4 bases not matched to a gene. This clone was counted a single time. This receptor was taken from a woman in her 40s who had recovered from COVID-19. Sequences were obtained from PBMCs or T cells enriched from blood (not recorded which). The chain links TRBV5-4 to TRBJ2-4, with 10 bases lining up with TRBD2. The CDR3, as DNA: TGTGCCAGCAGCTTGGGGCTAGCGGGAGAAAAAAACATTCAGTACTTC. Protein sequence: CASSLGLAGEKNIQYF. The full variable domain, rest sourced from reference TRBV5-4 and TRBJ2-4, is ETGVTQSPTHLIKTRGQQVTLRCSSQSGHNTVSWYQQALGQGPQFIFQYYREEENGRGNFPPRFSGLQFPNYSSELNVNALELDDSALYLCASSLGLAGEKNIQYFGAGTRLSVL.